These 27 T cell receptor beta chains originate from one sample sequenced in a study of neurological immune-mediated disorders. Via MiXCR, TCRdb re-called the 5' RACE reads, giving one row per CDR3 protein. This table has roughly 20,000 distinct CDR3 sequences, about 18% appearing once. The material sequenced was CD8+ T cells from blood. Receptor source: a woman aged 18-29 years with multiple sclerosis.

In this sample, this clonotype is medium-sized. The CDR3 sequence is CASSRSGSSYNEQFF. The CDR3 coding sequence is TGCGCCAGCAGCCGCAGCGGGAGCTCCTACAATGAGCAGTTCTTC. The chain has TRBV4-1 and TRBJ2-1; 8 positions match TRBD2. The CDR3 loop spans 15 amino acids. CDR1 is MGHRA, CDR2 YSYEKL, per germline. Germline trimming cut 4 bases from V and 0 bases from J; bases unmatched to any gene: 2.

This clonotype was observed many times. The chain has TRBV20-1 and TRBJ2-7, with D possibly TRBD2 on 6 matching bases. The V gene lost 0 bases and the J gene lost 3 bases, with 18 bases spanning the gap. This CDR3 contains 16 residues. Germline-derived CDR1 and CDR2 are DFQATT and SNEGSKA (reference sequence). The CDR3 reads CSARDCGGTEYYEQYV. In DNA form, the CDR3 reads TGCAGTGCTAGAGATTGTGGGGGGACGGAATACTACGAGCAGTACGTC.

The sample holds many counts of this clonotype. The chain joins TRBV5-1 to TRBJ1-2; a weak D match, TRBD1 (5 bases). Trimming took off 0 bases at V and 2 bases at J, with 5 bases between the two ends. The CDR3 loop spans 13 amino acids. CDR1 is SGHRS, CDR2 YFSETQ, per germline. Written as DNA, the CDR3 is TGCGCCAGCAGCTTGGGACAGAACTATGGCTACACCTTC. As protein: CASSLGQNYGYTF.

This clonotype has a count of ten or more. The chain carries TRBV20-1 and TRBJ2-2, with unresolved D. The CDR3 consists of 14 residues. V was cut by 0 bases and J by 4 bases, with 9 bases left in between. CDR1 is DFQATT, CDR2 SNEGSKA, per germline (reference sequence). This CDR3 is CSARDLVSTGELFF. In nucleotides, the CDR3 is TGCAGTGCTAGAGATTTAGTCTCCACCGGGGAGCTGTTTTTT.

This clonotype was observed many times. The CDR3 spells CASSPPTRFAYEQYV. CDR3 bases: TGTGCCAGCAGTCCCCCGACTAGATTCGCCTACGAGCAGTACGTC. The chain carries TRBV6-2 or TRBV6-3 and TRBJ2-7, with a weak D call TRBD2 (6 bases). Germline V gives CDR1 MNHEY, CDR2 SVGEGT. V was shortened by 5 bases and J by 2 bases, with 16 bases between the two germline ends. This CDR3 is built from 15 residues.

This clonotype was seen at least ten times. V gene TRBV18 combines with J gene TRBJ1-2; 10 nucleotides agree with TRBD1. Per the germline V gene, CDR1 is KGHSH and CDR2 is LQKENI. This CDR3 comprises 15 residues. The junction had 3 bases not matched to a gene; V was cut back by 3 bases and J by 2 bases. Here the CDR3 reads CASSPWDRGNYGYTF. The DNA of the CDR3 is TGTGCCAGCTCACCCTGGGACAGGGGAAACTATGGCTACACCTTC.

This clonotype was seen ten or more times. The chain couples TRBV12-3 or TRBV12-4 to TRBJ2-1, with D possibly TRBD1 on 8 matching bases. The CDR3 length is 15 residues. V was clipped by 5 bases and J by 10 bases, with 21 bases between them. In DNA, the CDR3 is TGTGCCAGCAGTCTCGGACAGGGAGGGTATAGGGAGCAGTTCTTC. Protein product: CASSLGQGGYREQFF.

The chain carries TRBV18 and TRBJ1-1; maybe TRBD1 (5 bases). The CDR3 sequence is 15 residues long. V lost 3 bases and J 1 base, leaving 12 bases between the germline ends. Germline V gene data show CDR1 as KGHSH and CDR2 as LQKENI. The CDR3 bases are TGTGCCAGCTCACCTTCTCAGACAGAGAACACTGAAGCTTTCTTT. Its translation: CASSPSQTENTEAFF.

This clonotype was counted at least ten times. The V gene is TRBV15, the J gene TRBJ2-7; 7 bases match TRBD1. The CDR3 covers 13 residues. Germline V gives CDR1 LNHNV, CDR2 YYDKDF (reference sequence). V lost 4 bases and J lost 2; bases outside the gene matches: 2. This chain's CDR3 is CATSKGAPYEQYF. For the CDR3, the DNA is TGTGCCACCAGCAAGGGGGCCCCCTACGAGCAGTACTTC.

V gene TRBV20-1 combines with J gene TRBJ2-7; possible D gene TRBD2, 7 bases. Germline CDR1 is DFQATT and CDR2 is SNEGSKA (reference sequence). This CDR3 has 15 amino acids. V was trimmed by 5 bases and J by 3 bases, leaving 20 bases between them. In DNA, the CDR3 is TGCAGTGCTGGGGGGGCCCCGGGACGGAACTACGAGCAGTACTTC. Translated, it gives CSAGGAPGRNYEQYF.

By share of the sample, this clonotype is medium-sized. The chain employs TRBV12-3 or TRBV12-4 and TRBJ1-1; D perhaps matches TRBD1 (5 bases). This CDR3 contains 13 residues. Trimming shortened V by 3 bases and J by 7 bases, and 12 bases separated the two germline ends. DNA of the CDR3: TGTGCCAGCAGTTTGGGACCAGGAGGTGAAGCTTTCTTT. Translated, it gives CASSLGPGGEAFF.

This rearrangement joins TRBV10-3 to TRBJ1-5, with 8 bases aligning to TRBD1. The CDR3 extends over 14 amino acids. Losses at the gene ends were 11 bases for V and 2 bases for J; bases not matched to a gene: 8. Germline V gene data show CDR1 as ENHRY and CDR2 as SYGVKD. The CDR3 nucleotides are TGTGCCGTCTCTGGACAGGGCGGCAATCAGCCCCAGCATTTT. Translated: CAVSGQGGNQPQHF.

The chain couples TRBV5-5 to TRBJ2-5; 8 bases map to TRBD2. V lost 5 bases to trimming and J lost 5 bases; unmatched junction nucleotides: 8. The germline V gene has CDR1 SGHKS and CDR2 YYEKEE (reference sequence). The CDR3 has 14 residues. The chain's CDR3 is CASSFGLARETQYF. The CDR3, as DNA: TGTGCCAGCAGTTTCGGACTAGCTCGGGAGACCCAGTACTTC.

This clonotype has at least ten counts. The chain couples TRBV4-1 to TRBJ2-2; TRBD2 matches 8 bases. The ends lost 3 bases at V and 6 bases at J; junction bases unmatched: 3. The CDR3 length is 14 residues. Germline CDR1 is MGHRA and CDR2 is YSYEKL. Here the CDR3 reads CASSHGRGAGELFF. DNA for the CDR3: TGCGCCAGCAGCCACGGGAGGGGGGCCGGGGAGCTGTTTTTT.

At least ten counts were recorded for this clonotype. The chain recombines TRBV20-1 with TRBJ2-1, with 7 bases that match TRBD1. In germline, CDR1 is DFQATT, CDR2 SNEGSKA (reference sequence). The V and J ends lost 0 bases and 5 bases, in that order; junction bases with no gene match: 7. The CDR3 is 15 amino acids. The CDR3 region is CSARDGGQADNEQFF. CDR3 in DNA: TGCAGTGCTAGAGATGGAGGACAGGCGGACAATGAGCAGTTCTTC.

This clonotype was seen at least ten times. CDR3 sequence: CASSLSRGLGTPTNTGELFF. CDR3 nucleotides: TGTGCCAGCAGTTTATCGAGGGGCCTAGGAACTCCCACTAACACCGGGGAGCTGTTTTTT. The chain links TRBV27 to TRBJ2-2, with D perhaps matching TRBD1 or TRBD2 (5 bases each). The CDR3 runs to 20 residues. The germline CDR1 and CDR2 sequences are MNHEY and SMNVEV (reference sequence). The germline V and J ends were trimmed by 0 bases and 2 bases, with 22 bases remaining between them.

The rearrangement uses TRBV18 and TRBJ2-1; 13 bases align to TRBD2. The CDR3 contains 15 residues. V gave up 6 bases and J gave up 8 bases; unmatched junction bases: 7. From germline, CDR1 is KGHSH and CDR2 LQKENI. The CDR3 nucleotides are TGTGCCAGCTCCCCCGGGACTAGCGGGATGCATGAGCAGTTCTTC. The encoded protein is CASSPGTSGMHEQFF.

The rearrangement links TRBV7-6 to TRBJ2-1; TRBD1 might be the D (6 bases). V was shortened by 5 bases and J by 4 bases, with 12 bases between the two germline ends. The CDR3 is 14 residues long. CDR1 is SGHVS and CDR2 is FNYEAQ in the germline V gene. The CDR3 reads CASSLLGAYNEQFF. The CDR3 DNA reads as TGTGCCAGCAGCCTATTGGGGGCATACAATGAGCAGTTCTTC.

This clonotype was detected a few times. The V call is TRBV7-6, the J call TRBJ1-1; D is uncertain. This CDR3 comprises 16 residues. The germline V and J ends were trimmed by 0 bases and 0 bases, with 11 bases remaining between them. Germline V gives CDR1 SGHVS, CDR2 FNYEAQ. DNA of the CDR3: TGTGCCAGCAGCTTAGCGGCAGAATCCATGAACACTGAAGCTTTCTTT. Translation gives CASSLAAESMNTEAFF.

This clonotype was observed at least ten times. The gene calls are TRBV5-1 and TRBJ2-5; TRBD1 matches at 7 bases. CDR3 length equals 14 residues. The germline V gene encodes CDR1 SGHRS and CDR2 YFSETQ. V shed 4 bases, J shed 5 bases, and the junction held 8 bases outside the gene matches. The CDR3 region has the DNA TGCGCCAGCAGCAATGACAGGGATATTGAGACCCAGTACTTC. Translation: CASSNDRDIETQYF.

This clonotype was seen repeatedly, ten times or more. The rearrangement links TRBV6-5 to TRBJ2-2; D possibly corresponds to TRBD1 (5 bases). The CDR3 runs 14 residues. Germline CDR1 is MNHEY and CDR2 is SVGAGI. The V and J ends lost 0 bases and 6 bases respectively, with 8 bases between them. This CDR3 reads CASSYSRGAGELFF. DNA for the CDR3: TGTGCCAGCAGTTACTCTAGGGGCGCCGGGGAGCTGTTTTTT.

In its sample, this clonotype was seen many times. The rearrangement uses TRBV6-5 and TRBJ1-1, with D unresolved. Germline loops: CDR1 MNHEY, CDR2 SVGAGI. V lost 0 bases and J lost 5, with 10 bases in between. This CDR3 is built from 14 residues. For the CDR3, the DNA is TGTGCCAGCAGTTACTCCCCGGGGTGGACTGAAGCTTTCTTT. Translating it yields CASSYSPGWTEAFF.

At least ten counts were recorded for this clonotype. The genes are TRBV12-3 or TRBV12-4 and TRBJ2-7; D remains ambiguous. Trimming left V 3 bases short and J 6 bases short, with 12 bases between. This CDR3 spans 13 amino acids. Here the CDR3 DNA reads TGTGCCAGCAGTTTGAACCGTTTGGGCGAGCAGTACGTC. Protein: CASSLNRLGEQYV.

In its sample, this clonotype was seen many times. This sequence joins TRBV27 and TRBJ2-2, with TRBD1 identical over 7 bases. The trim removed 0 bases at V and 4 bases at J, leaving 14 bases unmatched. Germline V gene data show CDR1 as MNHEY and CDR2 as SMNVEV (reference sequence). The CDR3 runs 19 residues. The CDR3 is CASSLSEDRFRTGTGELFF. The CDR3 DNA reads TGTGCCAGCAGTTTATCAGAGGACAGGTTCAGGACTGGCACCGGGGAGCTGTTTTTT.

This clonotype was observed many times. CDR3 residues: CASRLVGGGNTIYF. CDR3 nucleotide sequence: TGTGCCAGCAGGCTCGTTGGAGGGGGAAACACCATATATTTT. V gene TRBV6-6 combines with J gene TRBJ1-3; the D is unclear. Trimming stripped 6 bases from V and 4 bases from J, with 13 bases between. Germline V gene sequence: CDR1 MNHNY, CDR2 SVGAGI (reference sequence). CDR3 length: 14 amino acids.

The table lists this clonotype with many counts. CDR3 sequence: CASSEKNYGYTF. In nucleotides, the CDR3 is TGTGCCAGCAGTGAGAAGAACTATGGCTACACCTTC. This rearrangement joins TRBV12-3 or TRBV12-4 to TRBJ1-2; D not certain. The CDR3 length is 12 residues. The V end lost 5 bases, the J end lost 2 bases, and 6 bases lay between the germline ends.

This clonotype was detected many times. The CDR3 is CASSPLLLYGYTF. The CDR3 DNA sequence: TGTGCCAGCAGCCCCCTATTACTCTATGGCTACACCTTC. The chain has TRBV28 and TRBJ1-2; no clear D gene. V was cut by 6 bases and J by 4 bases, with 12 bases left in between. This CDR3 is built from 13 residues. CDR1 is MDHEN and CDR2 is SYDVKM in the germline V gene.